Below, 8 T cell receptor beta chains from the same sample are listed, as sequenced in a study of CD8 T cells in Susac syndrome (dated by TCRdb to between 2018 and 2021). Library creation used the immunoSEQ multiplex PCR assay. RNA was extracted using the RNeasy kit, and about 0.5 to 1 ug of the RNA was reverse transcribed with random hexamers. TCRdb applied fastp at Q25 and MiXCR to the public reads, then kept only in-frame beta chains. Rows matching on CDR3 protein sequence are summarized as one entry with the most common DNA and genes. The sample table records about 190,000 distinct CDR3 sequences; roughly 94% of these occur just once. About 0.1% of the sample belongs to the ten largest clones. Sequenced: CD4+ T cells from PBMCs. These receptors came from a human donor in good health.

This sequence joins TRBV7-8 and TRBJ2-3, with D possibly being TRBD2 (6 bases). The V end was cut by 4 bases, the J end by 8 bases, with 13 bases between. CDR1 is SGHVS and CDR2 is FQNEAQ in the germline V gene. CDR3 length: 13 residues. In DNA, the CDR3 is TGTGCCAGCAGCTCGACTAGGGTGGCTACGCAGTATTTT. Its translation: CASSSTRVATQYF. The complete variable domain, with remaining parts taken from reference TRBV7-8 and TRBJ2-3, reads GAGVSQSPRYKVAKRGQDVALRCDPISGHVSLFWYQQALGQGPEFLTYFQNEAQLDKSGLPSDRFFAERPEGSVSTLKIQRTQQEDSAVYLCASSSTRVATQYFGPGTRLTVL.

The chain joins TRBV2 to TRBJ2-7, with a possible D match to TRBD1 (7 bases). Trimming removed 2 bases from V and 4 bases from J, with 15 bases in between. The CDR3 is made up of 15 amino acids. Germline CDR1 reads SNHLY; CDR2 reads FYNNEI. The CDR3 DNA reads TGTGCCAGCAGTGAAATTACCAGGGGGGCGTACGAGCAGTACTTC. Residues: CASSEITRGAYEQYF.

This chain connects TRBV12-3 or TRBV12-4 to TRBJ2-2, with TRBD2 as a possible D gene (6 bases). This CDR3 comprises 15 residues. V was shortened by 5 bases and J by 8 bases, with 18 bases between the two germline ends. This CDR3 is CASSPSRGIPGELFF. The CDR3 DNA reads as TGTGCCAGCAGTCCCTCCCGCGGGATCCCTGGGGAGCTGTTTTTT.

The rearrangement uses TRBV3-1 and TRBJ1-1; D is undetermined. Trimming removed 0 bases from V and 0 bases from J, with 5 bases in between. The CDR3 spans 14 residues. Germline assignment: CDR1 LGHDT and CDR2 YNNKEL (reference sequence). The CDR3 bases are TGTGCCAGCAGCCAAGAAGAGATGAACACTGAAGCTTTCTTT. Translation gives CASSQEEMNTEAFF.

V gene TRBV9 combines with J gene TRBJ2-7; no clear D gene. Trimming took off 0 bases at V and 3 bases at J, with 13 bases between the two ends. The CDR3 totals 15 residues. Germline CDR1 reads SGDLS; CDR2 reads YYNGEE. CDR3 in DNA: TGTGCCAGCAGCGTAGAGGGCAGGACCGGCTACGAGCAGTACTTC. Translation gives CASSVEGRTGYEQYF.

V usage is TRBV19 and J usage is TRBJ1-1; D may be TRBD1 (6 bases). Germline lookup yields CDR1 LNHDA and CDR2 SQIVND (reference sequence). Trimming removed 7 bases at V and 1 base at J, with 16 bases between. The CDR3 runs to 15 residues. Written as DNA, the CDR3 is TGTGCCAGTACCATGGGGGGCAGGGGGAACACTGAAGCTTTCTTT. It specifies CASTMGGRGNTEAFF.

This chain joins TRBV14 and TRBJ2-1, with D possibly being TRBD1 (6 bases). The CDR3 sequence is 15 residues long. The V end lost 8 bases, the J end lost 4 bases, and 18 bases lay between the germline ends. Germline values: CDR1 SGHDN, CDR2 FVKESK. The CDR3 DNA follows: TGTGCCAGCGGCGCGTCTGGACAGCCTTACAATGAGCAGTTCTTC. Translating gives CASGASGQPYNEQFF.

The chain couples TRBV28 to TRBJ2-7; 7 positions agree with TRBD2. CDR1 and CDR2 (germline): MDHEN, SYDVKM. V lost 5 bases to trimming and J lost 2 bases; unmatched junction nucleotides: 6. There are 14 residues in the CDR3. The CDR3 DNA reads TGTGCCAGCAGTAGACTAGCAGAGGCCTACGAGCAGTACGTC. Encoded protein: CASSRLAEAYEQYV.